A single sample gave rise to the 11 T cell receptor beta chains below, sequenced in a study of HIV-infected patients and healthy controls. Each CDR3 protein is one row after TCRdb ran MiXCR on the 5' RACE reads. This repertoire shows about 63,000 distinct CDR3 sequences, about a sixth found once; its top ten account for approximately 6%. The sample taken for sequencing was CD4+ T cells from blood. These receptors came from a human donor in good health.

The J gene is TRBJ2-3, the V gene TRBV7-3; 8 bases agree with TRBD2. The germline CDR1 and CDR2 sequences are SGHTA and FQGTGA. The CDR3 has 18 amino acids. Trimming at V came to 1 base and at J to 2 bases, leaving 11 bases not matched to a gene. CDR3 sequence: CASSLKGRLAGTTDTQYF. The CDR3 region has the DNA TGTGCCAGCAGCTTAAAGGGTCGTTTAGCGGGGACCACAGATACGCAGTATTTT.

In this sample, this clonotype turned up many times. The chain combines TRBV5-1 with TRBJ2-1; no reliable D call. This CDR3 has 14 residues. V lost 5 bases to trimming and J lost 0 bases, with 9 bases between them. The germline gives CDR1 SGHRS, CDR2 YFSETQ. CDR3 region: CASRAESSYNEQFF. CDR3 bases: TGCGCCAGCAGGGCGGAAAGCTCCTACAATGAGCAGTTCTTC.

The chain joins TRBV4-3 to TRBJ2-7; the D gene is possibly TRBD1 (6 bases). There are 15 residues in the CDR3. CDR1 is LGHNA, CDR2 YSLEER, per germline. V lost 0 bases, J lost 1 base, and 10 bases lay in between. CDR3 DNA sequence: TGCGCCAGCAGCCAAGAAACAGGGCTGTCCTACGAGCAGTACTTC. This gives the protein CASSQETGLSYEQYF.

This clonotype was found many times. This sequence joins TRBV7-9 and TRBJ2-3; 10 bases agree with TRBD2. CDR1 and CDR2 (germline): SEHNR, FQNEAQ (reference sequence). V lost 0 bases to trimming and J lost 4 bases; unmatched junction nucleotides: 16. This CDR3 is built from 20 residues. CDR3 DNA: TGTGCCAGCAGCTTAGCGTGGGCTAGCGGGAGCGAGGCACCGCCAGATACGCAGTATTTT. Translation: CASSLAWASGSEAPPDTQYF.

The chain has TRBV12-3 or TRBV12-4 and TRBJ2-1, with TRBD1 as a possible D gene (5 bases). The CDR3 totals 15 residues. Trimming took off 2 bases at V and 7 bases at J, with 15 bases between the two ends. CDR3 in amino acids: CASSLSAGKGNEQFF. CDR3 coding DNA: TGTGCCAGCAGTTTATCAGCAGGGAAGGGAAATGAGCAGTTCTTC.

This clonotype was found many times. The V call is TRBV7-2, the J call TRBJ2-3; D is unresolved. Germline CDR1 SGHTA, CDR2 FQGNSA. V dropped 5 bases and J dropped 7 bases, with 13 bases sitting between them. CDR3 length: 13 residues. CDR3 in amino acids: CASSQAHQYTQYF. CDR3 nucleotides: TGTGCCAGCAGCCAAGCACATCAGTATACGCAGTATTTT.

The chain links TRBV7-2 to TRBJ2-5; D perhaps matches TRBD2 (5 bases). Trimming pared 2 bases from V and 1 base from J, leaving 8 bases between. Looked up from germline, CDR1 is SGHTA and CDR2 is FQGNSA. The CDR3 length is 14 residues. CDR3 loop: CASSLSGLQETQYF. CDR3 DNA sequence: TGTGCCAGCAGCTTATCCGGACTCCAAGAGACCCAGTACTTC. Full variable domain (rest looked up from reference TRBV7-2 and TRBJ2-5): GAGVSQSPSNKVTEKGKDVELRCDPISGHTALYWYRQSLGQGLEFLIYFQGNSAPDKSGLPSDRFSAERTGGSVSTLTIQRTQQEDSAVYLCASSLSGLQETQYFGPGTRLLVL.

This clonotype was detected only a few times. The CDR3 DNA sequence: TGTGCCAGCTCACCACAGGGCTCGGAAGCTTCTGGGGCCAACGTCCTGACTTTC. This encodes CASSPQGSEASGANVLTF. This chain links TRBV18 with TRBJ2-6; D not certain. Germline loops: CDR1 KGHSH, CDR2 LQKENI. Trimming removed 1 base at V and 1 base at J, with 14 bases between. The CDR3 sequence is 18 residues long.

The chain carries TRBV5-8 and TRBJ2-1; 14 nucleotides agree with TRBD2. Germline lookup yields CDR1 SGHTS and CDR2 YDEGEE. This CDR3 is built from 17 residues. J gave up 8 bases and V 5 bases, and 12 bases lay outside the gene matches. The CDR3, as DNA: TGTGCCAGCAGTCCATGGGGGACTAGCGGGAGATCCTATGAGCAGTTCTTC. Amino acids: CASSPWGTSGRSYEQFF.

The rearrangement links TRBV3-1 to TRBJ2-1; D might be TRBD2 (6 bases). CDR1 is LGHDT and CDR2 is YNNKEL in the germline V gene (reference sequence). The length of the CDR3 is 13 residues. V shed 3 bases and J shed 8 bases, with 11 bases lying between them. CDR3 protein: CASSQLAHHEQFF. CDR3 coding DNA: TGTGCCAGCAGCCAGCTAGCGCATCATGAGCAGTTCTTC.

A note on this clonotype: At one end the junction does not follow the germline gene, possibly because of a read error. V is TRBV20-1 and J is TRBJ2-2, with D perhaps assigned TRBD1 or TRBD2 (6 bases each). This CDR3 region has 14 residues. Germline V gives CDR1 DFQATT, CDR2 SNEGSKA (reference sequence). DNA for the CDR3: TGCAGTGCCAGAGGGGGGCTCCACACCGGGGAGCTGTTTTTT. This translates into CSARGGLHTGELFF.